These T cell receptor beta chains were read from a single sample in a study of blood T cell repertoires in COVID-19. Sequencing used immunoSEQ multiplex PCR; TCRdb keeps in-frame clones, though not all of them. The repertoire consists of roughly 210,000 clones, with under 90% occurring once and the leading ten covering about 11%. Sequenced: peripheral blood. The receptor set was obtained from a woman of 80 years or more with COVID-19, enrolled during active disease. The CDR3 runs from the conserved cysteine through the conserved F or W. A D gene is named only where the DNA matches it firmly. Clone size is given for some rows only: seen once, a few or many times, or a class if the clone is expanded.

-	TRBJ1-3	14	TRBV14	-	CASSRQHSGNTIYF	TGTGCCAGCAGTCGACAGCATTCTGGAAACACCATATATTTT
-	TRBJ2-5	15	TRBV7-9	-	CASSPAGAIQETQYF	TGTGCCAGCAGCCCCGCGGGGGCGATTCAAGAGACCCAGTACTTC
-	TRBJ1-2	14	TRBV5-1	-	CASSLTTANYGYTF	TGCGCCAGCAGCTTAACGACAGCTAACTATGGCTACACCTTC
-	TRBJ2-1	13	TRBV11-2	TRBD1	CASTQGAHNEQFF	TGTGCCAGCACCCAGGGGGCCCACAATGAGCAGTTCTTC
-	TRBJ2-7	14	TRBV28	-	CASSPGGSSYEQYF	TGTGCCAGCAGTCCCGGAGGCAGCTCCTACGAGCAGTACTTC
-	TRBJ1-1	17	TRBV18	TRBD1	CASSSTGFLPLNTEAFF	TGTGCCAGCTCTTCGACAGGGTTCCTCCCCTTGAACACTGAAGCTTTCTTT
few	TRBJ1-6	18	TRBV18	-	CASSPLEGRDSYNSPLHF	TGTGCCAGCTCACCACTGGAAGGTCGGGACTCCTATAATTCACCCCTCCACTTT
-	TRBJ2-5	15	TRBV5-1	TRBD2	CASSLGLADQETQYF	TGCGCCAGCAGCTTGGGTCTAGCGGACCAAGAGACCCAGTACTTC
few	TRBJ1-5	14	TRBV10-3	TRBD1	CAISPGQVEGPQHF	TGTGCCATCAGTCCGGGACAGGTGGAAGGGCCCCAGCATTTT
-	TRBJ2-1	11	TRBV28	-	CASSHGNEQFF	TGTGCCAGCAGTCACGGCAATGAGCAGTTCTTC